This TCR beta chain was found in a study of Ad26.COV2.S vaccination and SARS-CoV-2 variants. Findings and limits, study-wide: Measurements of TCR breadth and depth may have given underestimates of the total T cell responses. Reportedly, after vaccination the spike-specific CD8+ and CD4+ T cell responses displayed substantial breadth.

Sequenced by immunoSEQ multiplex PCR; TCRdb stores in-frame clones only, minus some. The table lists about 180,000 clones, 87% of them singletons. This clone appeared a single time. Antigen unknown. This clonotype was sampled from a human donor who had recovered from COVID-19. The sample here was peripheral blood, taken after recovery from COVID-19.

The CDR3 coding sequence is TGCGCCAGCAGCCAAGTGGGACTAGCGGGAGACTACGAGCAGTACTTC. Protein product: CASSQVGLAGDYEQYF. The chain carries TRBV4-1 and TRBJ2-7; the match to TRBD2 covers 14 bases. Germline V CDR1 and CDR2: MGHRA, YSYEKL. The CDR3 contains 16 residues. J was trimmed by 3 bases and V by 1 base; bases with no gene match: 2.